Listed here are 14 T cell receptor beta chains from one sample, sequenced in a study of neurological immune-mediated disorders. Each CDR3 protein gets one entry after TCRdb re-called the 5' RACE reads with MiXCR. The data contain approximately 65,000 distinct CDR3 sequences, over 4% of them singletons. Source material: PBMCs. These receptors were collected from a human donor with multiple sclerosis. The donor label of this sample is uncertain.

This rearrangement joins TRBV3-1 to TRBJ1-6; possible D gene TRBD1, 6 bases. Germline-derived CDR1 and CDR2 are LGHDT and YNNKEL (reference sequence). V was clipped by 7 bases and J by 5 bases, with 15 bases between them. The CDR3 consists of 15 residues. Here the CDR3 DNA reads TGTGCCAGCAATAAAGGTGGACAGCATAATTCACCCCTCCACTTT. This codes for CASNKGGQHNSPLHF.

This clonotype was observed at least ten times. The chain uses TRBV12-3 or TRBV12-4 and TRBJ1-4; TRBD1 might be the D (5 bases). This CDR3 has 13 amino acids. Trimming stripped 6 bases from V and 8 bases from J, with 13 bases between. As DNA, the CDR3 is TGTGCCAGCAGCCCGGGACGCTTAGAAAAACTGTTTTTT. Translating gives CASSPGRLEKLFF.

This clonotype was observed at least ten times. This chain connects TRBV20-1 to TRBJ1-6, with D perhaps TRBD1 (5 bases). Trimming removed 1 base from V and 6 bases from J, with 16 bases in between. Germline assignment: CDR1 DFQATT and CDR2 SNEGSKA (reference sequence). CDR3 length: 16 residues. The CDR3: CSARASDRNFNSPLHF. The CDR3 bases are TGCAGTGCTAGAGCGTCTGACAGAAACTTTAATTCACCCCTCCACTTT.

This clonotype was seen at least ten times. This chain uses TRBV7-2 with TRBJ2-7, with D hard to call. Germline V gene data show CDR1 as SGHTA and CDR2 as FQGNSA. The CDR3 has 15 amino acids. V lost 6 bases and J 4 bases, leaving 19 bases between the germline ends. The CDR3 loop reads CASSPSVNNKYEQYF. The CDR3 bases are TGTGCCAGCAGTCCCTCGGTTAATAACAAGTACGAGCAGTACTTC.

In this sample, this clonotype turned up many times. This chain uses TRBV6-1 with TRBJ1-4; no firm D call. The CDR3 extends over 15 amino acids. Trimming removed 3 bases from V and 4 bases from J, with 12 bases in between. In germline, CDR1 is MNHNS, CDR2 SASEGT. The CDR3 region is CASSDPGLGNEKLFF. The CDR3 DNA reads TGTGCCAGCAGTGATCCGGGTCTAGGTAATGAAAAACTGTTTTTT.

This clonotype was seen repeatedly, ten times or more. The gene calls are TRBV20-1 and TRBJ1-1; unclear D gene. The CDR3 extends over 13 amino acids. CDR1 and CDR2 (germline): DFQATT, SNEGSKA (reference sequence). With 0 bases removed from V and 2 bases from J, the gap between germline ends came to 7 bases. DNA for the CDR3: TGCAGTGCTAGAGAGACACCAAACACTGAAGCTTTCTTT. Protein: CSARETPNTEAFF.

This clonotype has ten or more counts. J is TRBJ2-1 and V is TRBV5-6; D unclear. Trimming shortened V by 0 bases and J by 0 bases, and 7 bases separated the two germline ends. CDR1 and CDR2 (germline): SGHDT, YYEEEE. The CDR3 consists of 15 residues. This CDR3 reads CASSLVTYSYNEQFF. For the CDR3, the DNA is TGTGCCAGCAGCTTGGTGACCTACTCCTACAATGAGCAGTTCTTC.

This clonotype was seen ten or more times. The chain employs TRBV11-2 and TRBJ2-5; D is undetermined. Germline assignment: CDR1 SGHAT and CDR2 FQNNGV. There are 12 residues in the CDR3. Trimming stripped 5 bases from V and 2 bases from J, with 6 bases between. Here the CDR3 reads CASSKYQETQYF. CDR3 sequence (DNA): TGTGCCAGCAGCAAGTATCAAGAGACCCAGTACTTC.

This clonotype was seen at least ten times. This rearrangement joins TRBV7-3 to TRBJ2-2, with TRBD1 as a possible D gene (6 bases). The CDR3 is made up of 13 amino acids. In germline, CDR1 is SGHTA, CDR2 FQGTGA. Trimming shortened V by 5 bases and J by 5 bases, and 9 bases separated the two germline ends. The CDR3 is CASSVQGTGELFF. The CDR3 bases are TGTGCCAGCAGCGTTCAGGGGACCGGGGAGCTGTTTTTT.

This clonotype has a count of ten or more. J is TRBJ2-3 and V is TRBV14; D ambiguous. This CDR3 region has 14 residues. Germline V lookup: CDR1 SGHDN, CDR2 FVKESK. Trimming left V 4 bases short and J 4 bases short, with 12 bases between. CDR3 loop: CASSRLVVPDTQYF. CDR3 nucleotide sequence: TGTGCCAGCAGCCGGCTAGTCGTTCCAGATACGCAGTATTTT.

This clonotype appeared many times. One base away lies a much larger clone, so this may be a sequencing read error. The chain recombines TRBV5-1 with TRBJ2-3; D call uncertain. This CDR3 has 11 amino acids. Per germline, CDR1 SGHRS and CDR2 YFSETQ. V was clipped by 4 bases and J by 2 bases, with 2 bases between them. This CDR3 reads CASSVTDTQYF. CDR3 DNA: TGCGCCAGCAGCGTCACAGATACGCAGTATTTT. Full variable domain (remainder filled in from reference TRBV5-1 and TRBJ2-3): KAGVTQTPRYLIKTRGQQVTLSCSPISGHRSVSWYQQTPGQGLQFLFEYFSETQRNKGNFPGRFSGRQFSNSRSEMNVSTLELGDSALYLCASSVTDTQYFGPGTRLTVL.

In its sample, this clonotype was seen many times. The V call is TRBV5-1, the J call TRBJ2-1; TRBD1 might be the D (7 bases). The CDR3 contains 14 residues. Germline-derived CDR1 and CDR2 are SGHRS and YFSETQ. Trimming removed 4 bases from V and 9 bases from J, with 17 bases in between. The CDR3 DNA sequence: TGCGCCAGCAGCCCTACTAGGGGGCGGGGTGAGCAGTTCTTC. Translation: CASSPTRGRGEQFF.

The gene calls are TRBV5-6 and TRBJ2-1; 9 bases line up with TRBD2. The CDR3 extends over 18 amino acids. Germline V gene data show CDR1 as SGHDT and CDR2 as YYEEEE. The CDR3 loop is CANSLEITSGLRTGEQFF. DNA for the CDR3: TGTGCAAACAGCCTCGAGATCACTAGCGGGCTCAGGACGGGTGAGCAGTTCTTC.

In the case of this clonotype: No DNA is shown, since the ends of the CDR3 on it are uncertain; the CDR3 is the one TCRdb lists. V and J are TRBV7-3 and TRBJ2-1; the table names TRBD2, a call not compared with the DNA. The CDR3 has 19 amino acids, counting both end residues. CDR1 is SGHTA, CDR2 FQGTGA, per germline. The CDR3 loop reads CASSIYLCSASEGSNEQFF.